This passage covers 2 T cell receptor beta chains from one sample sequenced in a study of identical twins. TCRdb itself ran the 5' RACE reads through MiXCR, one entry per CDR3 protein. Here the sample spans 250,000 to 350,000 distinct CDR3 sequences, more than 6.5% being singletons. This sample also belongs to another study, concerning yellow fever vaccine responses in identical twins.

Sequenced material: memory (CD45RO+) T cells sorted from blood. These receptors all stem from a woman aged 18 to 35 in good health.

This clonotype was counted between two and nine times. V gene TRBV4-2 combines with J gene TRBJ1-5, with no clear D. This CDR3 has 15 amino acids. Trimming removed 0 bases from V and 3 bases from J, with 9 bases in between. Germline loops: CDR1 LGHNA, CDR2 YNFKEQ. The CDR3 region is CASSQDLAVNQPQHF. CDR3 sequence (DNA): TGTGCCAGCAGCCAAGATTTGGCAGTCAATCAGCCCCAGCATTTT.

This clonotype was detected many times. This rearrangement joins TRBV12-3 or TRBV12-4 to TRBJ2-2; D may correspond to TRBD1 or TRBD2 (5 bases each). The germline V and J ends were trimmed by 3 bases and 7 bases, with 9 bases remaining between them. The CDR3 has 13 amino acids. The CDR3 loop is CASSFRDGGELFF. CDR3 coding DNA: TGTGCCAGCAGTTTTAGGGACGGCGGGGAGCTGTTTTTT.